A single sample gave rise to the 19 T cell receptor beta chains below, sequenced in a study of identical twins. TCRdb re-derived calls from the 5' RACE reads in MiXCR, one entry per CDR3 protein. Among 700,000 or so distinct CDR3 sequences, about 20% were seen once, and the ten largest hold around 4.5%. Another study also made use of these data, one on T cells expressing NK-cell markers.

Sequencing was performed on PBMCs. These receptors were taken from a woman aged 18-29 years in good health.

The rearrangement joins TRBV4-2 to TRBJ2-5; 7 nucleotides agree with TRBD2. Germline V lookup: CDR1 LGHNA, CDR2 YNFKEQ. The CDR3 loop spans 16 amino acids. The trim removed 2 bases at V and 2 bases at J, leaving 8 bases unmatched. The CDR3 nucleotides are TGTGCCAGCAGCCAAACCCTAGCGGACCTGCAAGAGACCCAGTACTTC. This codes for CASSQTLADLQETQYF.

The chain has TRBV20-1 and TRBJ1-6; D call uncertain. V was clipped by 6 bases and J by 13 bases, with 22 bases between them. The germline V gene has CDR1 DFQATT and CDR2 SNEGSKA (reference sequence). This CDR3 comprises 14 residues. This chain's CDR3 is CSAPPPRTAGPLHF. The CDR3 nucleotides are TGCAGTGCACCGCCGCCTCGGACCGCGGGGCCCCTCCACTTT.

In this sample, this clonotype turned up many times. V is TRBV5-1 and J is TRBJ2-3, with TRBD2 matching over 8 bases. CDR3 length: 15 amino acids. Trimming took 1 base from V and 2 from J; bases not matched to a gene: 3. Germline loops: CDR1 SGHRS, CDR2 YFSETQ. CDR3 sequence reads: CASSLLAGTTDTQYF. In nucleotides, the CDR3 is TGCGCCAGCAGCTTGTTAGCGGGGACCACAGATACGCAGTATTTT.

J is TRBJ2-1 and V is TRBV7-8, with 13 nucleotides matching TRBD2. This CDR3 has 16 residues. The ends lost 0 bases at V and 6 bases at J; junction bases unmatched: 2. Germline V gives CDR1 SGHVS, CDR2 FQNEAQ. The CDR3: CASSLARTSGSNEQFF. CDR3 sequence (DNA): TGTGCCAGCAGCTTAGCTAGGACTAGCGGGAGCAATGAGCAGTTCTTC.

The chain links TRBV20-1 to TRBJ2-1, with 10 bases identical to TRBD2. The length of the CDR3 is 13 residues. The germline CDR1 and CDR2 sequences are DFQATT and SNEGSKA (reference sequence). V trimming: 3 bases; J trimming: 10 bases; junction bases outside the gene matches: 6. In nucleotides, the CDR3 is TGCAGTGCTAGCCCAGCGGGGGGGTGGGAGCAGTTCTTC. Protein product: CSASPAGGWEQFF.

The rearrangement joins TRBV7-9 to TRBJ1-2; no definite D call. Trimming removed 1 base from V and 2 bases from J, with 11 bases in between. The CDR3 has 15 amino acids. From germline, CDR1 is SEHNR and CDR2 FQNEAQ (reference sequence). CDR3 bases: TGTGCCAGCAGCTTAGTAACCTCTAACAACTATGGCTACACCTTC. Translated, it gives CASSLVTSNNYGYTF.

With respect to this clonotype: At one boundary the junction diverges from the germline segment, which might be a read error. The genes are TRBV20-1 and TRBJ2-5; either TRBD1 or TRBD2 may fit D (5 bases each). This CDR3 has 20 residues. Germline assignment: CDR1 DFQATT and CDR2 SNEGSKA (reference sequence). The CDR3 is CSARVYIVRDPTWDQETQYF. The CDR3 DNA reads TGCAGTGCTAGAGTCTACATAGTCCGGGACCCAACTTGGGACCAGGAGACCCAGTACTTC.

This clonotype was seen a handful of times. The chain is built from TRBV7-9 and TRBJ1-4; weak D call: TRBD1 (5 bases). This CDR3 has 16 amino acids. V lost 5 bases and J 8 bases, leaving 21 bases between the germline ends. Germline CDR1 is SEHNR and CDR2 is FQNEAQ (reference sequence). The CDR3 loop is CASSPSSQGSREKLFF. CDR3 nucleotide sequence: TGTGCCAGCAGCCCCAGCTCGCAGGGTAGTCGCGAAAAACTGTTTTTT.

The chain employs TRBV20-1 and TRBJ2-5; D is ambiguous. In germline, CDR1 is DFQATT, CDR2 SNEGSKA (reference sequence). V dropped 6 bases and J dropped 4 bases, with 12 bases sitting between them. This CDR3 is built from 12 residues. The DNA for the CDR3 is TGCAGTGCCTTCGACGGGCCAGAGACCCAGTACTTC. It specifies CSAFDGPETQYF.

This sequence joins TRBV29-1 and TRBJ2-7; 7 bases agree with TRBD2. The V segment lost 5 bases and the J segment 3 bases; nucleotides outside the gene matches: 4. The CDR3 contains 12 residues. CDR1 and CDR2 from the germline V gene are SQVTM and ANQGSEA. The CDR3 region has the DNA TGCAGCGTTACGCGGGGGTTCTACGAGCAGTACTTC. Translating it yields CSVTRGFYEQYF.

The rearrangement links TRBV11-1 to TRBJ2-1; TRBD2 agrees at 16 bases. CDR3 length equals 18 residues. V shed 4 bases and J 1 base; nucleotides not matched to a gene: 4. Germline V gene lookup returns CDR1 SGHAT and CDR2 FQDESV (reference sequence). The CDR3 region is CASSSGLAGGPSYNEQFF. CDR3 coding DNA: TGTGCCAGCAGCTCGGGACTAGCGGGGGGGCCGTCCTACAATGAGCAGTTCTTC.

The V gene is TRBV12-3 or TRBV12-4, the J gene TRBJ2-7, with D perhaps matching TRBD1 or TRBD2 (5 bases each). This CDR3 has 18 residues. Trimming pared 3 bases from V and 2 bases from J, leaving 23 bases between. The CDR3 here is CASSLSILRGVRTYEQYF. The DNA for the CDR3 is TGTGCCAGCAGTTTGTCGATCCTGAGGGGAGTTCGGACCTACGAGCAGTACTTC.

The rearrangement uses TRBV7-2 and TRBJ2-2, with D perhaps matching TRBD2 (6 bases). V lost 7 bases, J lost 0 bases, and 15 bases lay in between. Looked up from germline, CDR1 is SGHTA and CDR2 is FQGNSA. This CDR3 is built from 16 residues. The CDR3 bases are TGTGCCAGCAAGGCTGCGGGGACCGCGAACACCGGGGAGCTGTTTTTT. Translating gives CASKAAGTANTGELFF.

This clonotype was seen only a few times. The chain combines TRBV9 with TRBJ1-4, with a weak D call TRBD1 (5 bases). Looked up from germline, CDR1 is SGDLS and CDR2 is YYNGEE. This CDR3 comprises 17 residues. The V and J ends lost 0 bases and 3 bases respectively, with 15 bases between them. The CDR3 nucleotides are TGTGCCAGCAGCGTAGCCGACAGTCGCTCTTCTAATGAAAAACTGTTTTTT. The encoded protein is CASSVADSRSSNEKLFF.

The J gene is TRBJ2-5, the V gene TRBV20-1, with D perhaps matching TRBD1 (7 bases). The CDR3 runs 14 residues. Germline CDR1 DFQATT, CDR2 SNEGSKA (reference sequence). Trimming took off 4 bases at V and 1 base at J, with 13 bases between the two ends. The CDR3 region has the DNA TGCAGTGCTATTTCAGGGGGGCCCCAAGAGACCCAGTACTTC. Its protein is CSAISGGPQETQYF.

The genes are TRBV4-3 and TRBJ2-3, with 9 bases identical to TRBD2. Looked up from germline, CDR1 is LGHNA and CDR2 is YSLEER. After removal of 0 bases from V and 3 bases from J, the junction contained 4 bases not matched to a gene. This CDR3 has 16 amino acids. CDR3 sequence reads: CASSQEGGRGTDTQYF. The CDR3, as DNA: TGCGCCAGCAGCCAAGAAGGCGGGAGGGGTACAGATACGCAGTATTTT.

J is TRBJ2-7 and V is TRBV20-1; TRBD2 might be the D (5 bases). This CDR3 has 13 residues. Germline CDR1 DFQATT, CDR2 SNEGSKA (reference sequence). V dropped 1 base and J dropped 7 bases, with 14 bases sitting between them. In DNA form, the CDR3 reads TGCAGTGCTAGAGTACGAGACTCGGGAGAGCAGTACTTC. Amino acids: CSARVRDSGEQYF.

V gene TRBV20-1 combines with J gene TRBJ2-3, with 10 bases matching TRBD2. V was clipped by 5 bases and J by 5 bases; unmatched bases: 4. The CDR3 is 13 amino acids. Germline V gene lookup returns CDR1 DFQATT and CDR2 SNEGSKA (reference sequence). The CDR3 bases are TGCAGTGCTCGAGCGGGAGGGAAAGATACGCAGTATTTT. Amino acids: CSARAGGKDTQYF.

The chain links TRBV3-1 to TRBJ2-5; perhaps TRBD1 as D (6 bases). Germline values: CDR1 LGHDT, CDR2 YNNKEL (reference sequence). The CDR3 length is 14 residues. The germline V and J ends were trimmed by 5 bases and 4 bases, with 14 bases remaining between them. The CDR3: CASSAGQPRETQYF. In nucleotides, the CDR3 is TGTGCCAGCAGCGCCGGACAGCCTCGAGAGACCCAGTACTTC.